One sample yielded the 28 T cell receptor beta chains listed below, sequenced in a study of T-cell reconstitution after alpha-beta-depleted transplantation in children. The TCRbeta library was prepared with unique molecular identifiers. TCRdb ran MiXCR on the PCR reads and lists one entry per CDR3 protein. The repertoire holds about 19,000 distinct CDR3 sequences, with over 10% as singletons. The specimen was PBMCs, mostly from graft donor cells, collected 60 days after TCRalphabeta/CD19-depleted stem cell transplant. The receptors shown here come from a female patient between 2 and 15 years old who had a stem cell transplant for congenital amegakaryocytic thrombocytopenia, so the T cells may come from the graft donor.

This clonotype was detected ten times or more. The rearrangement joins TRBV20-1 to TRBJ2-5; D gene ambiguous. The V end lost 6 bases, the J end lost 3 bases, and 14 bases lay between the germline ends. The germline CDR1 and CDR2 sequences are DFQATT and SNEGSKA (reference sequence). The CDR3 consists of 13 residues. The CDR3 sequence: CSAYVVSEETQYF. The CDR3 DNA follows: TGCAGTGCCTATGTGGTGTCAGAAGAGACCCAGTACTTC.

There are many counts of this clonotype. This sequence joins TRBV7-8 and TRBJ2-2; the D gene is possibly TRBD1 (5 bases). V lost 5 bases to trimming and J lost 4 bases, with 23 bases between them. The germline V gene has CDR1 SGHVS and CDR2 FQNEAQ. The CDR3 is 18 amino acids. The CDR3 loop is CASSPKRTSRTATGELFF. CDR3 DNA: TGTGCCAGCAGCCCAAAAAGGACAAGTCGGACGGCCACCGGGGAGCTGTTTTTT.

This clonotype appeared a few times. CDR3 nucleotides: TGTGCCAGCAGCAAAGAAGAAGGGGACACTGAAGCTTTCTTT. As protein: CASSKEEGDTEAFF. The chain combines TRBV21-1 with TRBJ1-1; the table's D call TRBD1 went unverified against the DNA. TRBV21-1 is a listed pseudogene. The CDR3 runs 14 residues.

The genes are TRBV18 and TRBJ2-2, with D hard to call. Germline V gene sequence: CDR1 KGHSH, CDR2 LQKENI. V shed 3 bases and J shed 7 bases, with 3 bases lying between them. There are 11 residues in the CDR3. CDR3 sequence (DNA): TGTGCCAGCTCACCTGTCGGGGAGCTGTTTTTT. This sequence encodes CASSPVGELFF.

This clonotype has a handful of counts. J is TRBJ1-4 and V is TRBV20-1, with 8 positions matching TRBD1. V was clipped by 4 bases and J by 4 bases; unmatched bases: 8. In germline, CDR1 is DFQATT, CDR2 SNEGSKA (reference sequence). The CDR3 is made up of 15 amino acids. CDR3 nucleotide sequence: TGCAGTGCTACCACCCTGACAGGGGTTAATGAAAAACTGTTTTTT. Amino acids: CSATTLTGVNEKLFF.

The chain links TRBV7-9 to TRBJ1-2, with a weak D call TRBD1 (6 bases). The CDR3 loop spans 15 amino acids. Looked up from germline, CDR1 is SEHNR and CDR2 is FQNEAQ (reference sequence). V shed 4 bases and J shed 8 bases, with 20 bases lying between them. In nucleotides, the CDR3 is TGTGCCAGCAGCTCCCCCCCCCCAGGGGTCCGCGGCTACACCTTC. Translating gives CASSSPPPGVRGYTF.

This clonotype was seen at least ten times. CDR3 bases: TGCGCCAGCAGCCCAGGACTCCCCACAGATACGCAGTATTTT. Translation gives CASSPGLPTDTQYF. The rearrangement joins TRBV5-1 to TRBJ2-3; possible D gene TRBD2, 5 bases. The CDR3 is 14 amino acids. V dropped 4 bases and J dropped 2 bases, with 11 bases sitting between them. Germline V CDR1 and CDR2: SGHRS, YFSETQ.

The sample holds a few counts of this clonotype. The chain couples TRBV5-1 to TRBJ1-4; D unresolved. Germline V gene sequence: CDR1 SGHRS, CDR2 YFSETQ. The V end was cut by 3 bases, the J end by 8 bases, with 14 bases between. This CDR3 is 14 amino acids long. The CDR3, as DNA: TGCGCCAGCAGCTCCTGGGCCCCGGGGGAAAAACTGTTTTTT. Its translation: CASSSWAPGEKLFF.

This clonotype was observed at least ten times. The rearrangement links TRBV6-5 to TRBJ1-1; TRBD1 matches at 9 bases. Germline CDR1 is MNHEY and CDR2 is SVGAGI. Trimming removed 4 bases from V and 4 bases from J; junction bases left unmatched: 4. The CDR3 covers 14 residues. Written as DNA, the CDR3 is TGTGCCAGCAGTTCCGGGACAGGGAGCACTGAAGCTTTCTTT. Protein sequence: CASSSGTGSTEAFF.

This clonotype appeared many times. The chain uses TRBV6-7 and TRBJ2-3; D ambiguous. TRBV6-7 is recorded as an ORF, its role being uncertain. The germline V and J ends were trimmed by 4 bases and 8 bases, with 19 bases remaining between them. The CDR3 extends over 15 amino acids. The CDR3 nucleotides are TGTGCCAGCAGTTCCGCATTGCCTATGATGGGTACGCAGTATTTT. Translated: CASSSALPMMGTQYF.

This clonotype was detected ten times or more. This sequence joins TRBV20-1 and TRBJ2-4; 7 positions match TRBD2. CDR3 length: 16 amino acids. Germline V lookup: CDR1 DFQATT, CDR2 SNEGSKA (reference sequence). After removal of 6 bases from V and 0 bases from J, the junction contained 11 bases not matched to a gene. In DNA, the CDR3 is TGCAGTGCCCCCACGGGGGGACTCCTAGCCAAAAACATTCAGTACTTC. This sequence encodes CSAPTGGLLAKNIQYF.

This clonotype was seen ten or more times. The V call is TRBV3-1, the J call TRBJ2-5, with D possibly matching TRBD2 (5 bases). The germline CDR1 and CDR2 sequences are LGHDT and YNNKEL (reference sequence). The V end was cut by 7 bases, the J end by 2 bases, with 17 bases between. CDR3 length: 15 residues. The CDR3 loop reads CASTETGSRQETQYF. CDR3 sequence (DNA): TGTGCCAGCACCGAGACGGGGTCAAGGCAAGAGACCCAGTACTTC.

This clonotype was observed a handful of times. The chain is built from TRBV18 and TRBJ1-5; D gene ambiguous. Trimming left V 3 bases short and J 4 bases short, with 7 bases between. Germline V gives CDR1 KGHSH, CDR2 LQKENI. This CDR3 is 13 amino acids long. The CDR3 DNA follows: TGTGCCAGCTCACCTGTCTGGAATCAGCCCCAGCATTTT. This codes for CASSPVWNQPQHF.

This clonotype was found many times. This chain links TRBV20-1 with TRBJ1-4; no definite D call. The CDR3 runs to 12 residues. V lost 5 bases and J 4 bases, leaving 8 bases between the germline ends. Germline CDR1 and CDR2: DFQATT and SNEGSKA (reference sequence). CDR3: CSARRNNEKLFF. As DNA, the CDR3 is TGCAGTGCTCGCAGAAATAATGAAAAACTGTTTTTT.

This clonotype was counted many times. V is TRBV2 and J is TRBJ2-3; no definite D call. Trimming removed 6 bases from V and 6 bases from J, with 7 bases in between. Germline V gene lookup returns CDR1 SNHLY and CDR2 FYNNEI. The CDR3 contains 11 residues. The CDR3 loop is CASRSADTQYF. The DNA of the CDR3 is TGTGCCAGCAGGTCTGCGGATACGCAGTATTTT.

This clonotype was observed many times. The V call is TRBV15, the J call TRBJ2-3, with D uncertain. The CDR3 runs to 15 residues. Germline CDR1 and CDR2: LNHNV and YYDKDF (reference sequence). V shed 4 bases and J shed 0 bases, with 11 bases lying between them. The CDR3: CATSIIYRSTDTQYF. The CDR3 DNA reads TGTGCCACCAGCATAATATATCGAAGCACAGATACGCAGTATTTT.

The table lists this clonotype with many counts. The rearrangement links TRBV7-9 to TRBJ1-2, with D perhaps matching TRBD1 (6 bases). The V end lost 5 bases, the J end lost 0 bases, and 16 bases lay between the germline ends. CDR1 and CDR2 (germline): SEHNR, FQNEAQ (reference sequence). This CDR3 spans 16 amino acids. CDR3 DNA sequence: TGTGCCAGCAGCCCACCACAGGGAGAGTCTAACTATGGCTACACCTTC. It encodes CASSPPQGESNYGYTF. The entire variable domain, with the rest obtained from reference TRBV7-9 and TRBJ1-2, is as follows: DTGVSQNPRHKITKRGQNVTFRCDPISEHNRLYWYRQTLGQGPEFLTYFQNEAQLEKSRLLSDRFSAERPKGSFSTLEIQRTEQGDSAMYLCASSPPQGESNYGYTFGSGTRLTVV.

V and J are TRBV6-1 and TRBJ1-5; D not certain. V was shortened by 6 bases and J by 6 bases, with 15 bases between the two germline ends. This CDR3 comprises 14 residues. The V gene's germline CDR1 is MNHNS and CDR2 SASEGT. Written as DNA, the CDR3 is TGTGCCAGCAGGATGGAGGTATACGGTCAGCCCCAGCATTTT. Translating gives CASRMEVYGQPQHF.

This clonotype was counted only a few times. V and J are TRBV7-2 and TRBJ2-3; D might be TRBD2 (5 bases). CDR3 size: 15 residues. The V end was cut by 5 bases, the J end by 5 bases, with 17 bases between. Per the germline V gene, CDR1 is SGHTA and CDR2 is FQGNSA. The CDR3 sequence is CASSRPRADEDTQYF. Here the CDR3 DNA reads TGTGCCAGCAGCCGCCCGCGGGCGGATGAAGATACGCAGTATTTT. The whole variable domain, remainder taken from reference TRBV7-2 and TRBJ2-3, is GAGVSQSPSNKVTEKGKDVELRCDPISGHTALYWYRQSLGQGLEFLIYFQGNSAPDKSGLPSDRFSAERTGGSVSTLTIQRTQQEDSAVYLCASSRPRADEDTQYFGPGTRLTVL.

In this sample, this clonotype turned up many times. The chain has TRBV27 and TRBJ2-1; no firm D call. V lost 2 bases and J 6 bases, leaving 5 bases between the germline ends. CDR1 is MNHEY, CDR2 SMNVEV, per germline (reference sequence). The CDR3 is made up of 12 amino acids. The CDR3 is CASSLIGNEQFF. CDR3 in DNA: TGTGCCAGCAGTTTAATTGGCAATGAGCAGTTCTTC.

This clonotype appeared many times. V gene TRBV19 combines with J gene TRBJ1-3; no definite D call. V lost 7 bases and J 2 bases, leaving 15 bases between the germline ends. CDR3 length: 15 residues. CDR1 LNHDA and CDR2 SQIVND come from the germline V gene (reference sequence). The CDR3 sequence: CASTTQGQAGNTIYF. DNA of the CDR3: TGTGCCAGTACCACACAAGGGCAGGCTGGAAACACCATATATTTT.

This clonotype occurred many times. This rearrangement joins TRBV6-4 to TRBJ2-1; tentatively, D is TRBD2 (5 bases). The V end lost 4 bases, the J end lost 3 bases, and 7 bases lay between the germline ends. The CDR3 spans 13 residues. CDR1 and CDR2 from the germline V gene are MRHNA and SNTAGT. The DNA for the CDR3 is TGTGCCAGCAGTGGCCGGGACTACAATGAGCAGTTCTTC. It encodes CASSGRDYNEQFF.

The V call is TRBV5-1, the J call TRBJ1-4; 7 bases match TRBD1. The trim removed 2 bases at V and 0 bases at J, leaving 10 bases unmatched. In germline, CDR1 is SGHRS, CDR2 YFSETQ. This CDR3 contains 18 residues. CDR3 amino acids: CASSFDPGTDATNEKLFF. CDR3 sequence (DNA): TGCGCCAGCAGCTTCGACCCCGGGACAGATGCAACTAATGAAAAACTGTTTTTT.

This clonotype was seen many times. J is TRBJ2-7 and V is TRBV5-1; the match to TRBD2 covers 8 bases. J lost 1 base, V lost 3 bases, and 9 bases had no gene match. CDR3 size: 16 residues. Germline CDR1 is SGHRS and CDR2 is YFSETQ. The DNA of the CDR3 is TGCGCCAGCAGCTGGGGTACCGGGACTAGATCCTACGAGCAGTACTTC. Encoded protein: CASSWGTGTRSYEQYF. Full variable domain (remainder filled in from reference TRBV5-1 and TRBJ2-7): KAGVTQTPRYLIKTRGQQVTLSCSPISGHRSVSWYQQTPGQGLQFLFEYFSETQRNKGNFPGRFSGRQFSNSRSEMNVSTLELGDSALYLCASSWGTGTRSYEQYFGPGTRLTVT.

This clonotype is judged medium-sized (0.01 to 0.1%). The chain uses TRBV2 and TRBJ1-1; D perhaps matches TRBD1 (5 bases). Germline CDR1 SNHLY, CDR2 FYNNEI. Trimming removed 1 base at V and 7 bases at J, with 22 bases between. The CDR3 loop spans 17 amino acids. CDR3 DNA sequence: TGTGCCAGCAGTGAAGACGGTAATTGGGGCGGATCGCTTGAAGCTTTCTTT. Protein product: CASSEDGNWGGSLEAFF.

In its sample, this clonotype was seen many times. The rearrangement joins TRBV6-5 to TRBJ1-3, with D unclear. The CDR3 consists of 11 residues. Germline CDR1 and CDR2: MNHEY and SVGAGI. Between the trimmed V and J ends, which lost 10 bases and 4 bases, there was a span of 8 bases. CDR3 sequence reads: CATQKGNTIYF. In DNA form, the CDR3 reads TGTGCCACCCAGAAAGGAAACACCATATATTTT.

This clonotype was recorded many times. The chain uses TRBV20-1 and TRBJ1-4; D call uncertain. Germline V CDR1 and CDR2: DFQATT, SNEGSKA (reference sequence). This CDR3 is 12 amino acids long. Trimming took 5 bases from V and 5 from J, leaving 9 bases between them. The CDR3 protein is CSAVGVNEKLFF. The CDR3 nucleotides are TGCAGTGCTGTCGGGGTAAATGAAAAACTGTTTTTT.

This sequence joins TRBV30 and TRBJ2-1; 11 bases are a match to TRBD2. V lost 5 bases, J lost 0 bases, and 6 bases stayed unmatched. This CDR3 is built from 16 residues. The germline V gene has CDR1 GTSNPN and CDR2 SVGIG (reference sequence). The DNA for the CDR3 is TGTGCCTGGGGCCGACTAGCGGGATACTCCTACAATGAGCAGTTCTTC. It specifies CAWGRLAGYSYNEQFF.